Listed here are 17 T cell receptor beta chains from one sample, sequenced in a study of blood T cell repertoires in COVID-19. Data came from immunoSEQ multiplex PCR; TCRdb stores just in-frame clones and leaves some out. Of under 300,000 clones in the sample, roughly 90% were seen once. The material sequenced was PBMCs or T cells enriched from blood (not recorded which). These TCRs come from a woman aged 40 to 55 who had recovered from COVID-19.

This rearrangement joins TRBV5-1 to TRBJ1-2, with D tentatively TRBD1 (6 bases). V was cut by 3 bases and J by 8 bases, with 26 bases left in between. CDR3 length: 17 residues. CDR1 and CDR2 (germline): SGHRS, YFSETQ. CDR3 DNA: TGCGCCAGCAGCTCAGGCGATCCGGACAGCCCGATAGGGGGCTACACCTTC. This codes for CASSSGDPDSPIGGYTF.

The chain has TRBV5-1 and TRBJ1-1, with TRBD1 matching over 10 bases. This CDR3 region has 14 residues. V gave up 5 bases and J gave up 2 bases; unmatched junction bases: 3. Germline CDR1 is SGHRS and CDR2 is YFSETQ. CDR3 nucleotides: TGCGCCAGCAGAGGGACAGGGGCCAACACTGAAGCTTTCTTT. Its protein product is CASRGTGANTEAFF. Drawing the rest from reference TRBV5-1 and TRBJ1-1, the complete variable domain is KAGVTQTPRYLIKTRGQQVTLSCSPISGHRSVSWYQQTPGQGLQFLFEYFSETQRNKGNFPGRFSGRQFSNSRSEMNVSTLELGDSALYLCASRGTGANTEAFFGQGTRLTVV.

The V and J genes are TRBV7-2 and TRBJ2-1; maybe TRBD1 (5 bases). Germline lookup yields CDR1 SGHTA and CDR2 FQGNSA. The CDR3 is 15 residues long. V dropped 1 base and J dropped 7 bases, with 14 bases sitting between them. The CDR3 is CASSLVGWGPNEQFF. As DNA, the CDR3 is TGTGCCAGCAGCTTAGTGGGGTGGGGCCCGAATGAGCAGTTCTTC.

This chain uses TRBV30 with TRBJ1-4, with a possible D match to TRBD1 (6 bases). The ends were cut back, 3 bases at V and 8 bases at J, with 19 bases in the middle. This CDR3 has 15 residues. Germline V gene lookup returns CDR1 GTSNPN and CDR2 SVGIG (reference sequence). Here the CDR3 reads CAWSAQVGGGEKLFF. The CDR3 nucleotides are TGTGCCTGGAGCGCCCAGGTGGGAGGGGGGGAAAAACTGTTTTTT. Full variable domain (missing parts from reference TRBV30 and TRBJ1-4): SQTIHQWPATLVQPVGSPLSLECTVEGTSNPNLYWYRQAAGRGLQLLFYSVGIGQISSEVPQNLSASRPQDRQFILSSKKLLLSDSGFYLCAWSAQVGGGEKLFFGSGTQLSVL.

The V gene is TRBV3-1 (or the pseudogene TRBV3-2), the J gene TRBJ1-2; tentatively, D is TRBD1 (5 bases). The germline V and J ends were trimmed by 8 bases and 8 bases, with 15 bases remaining between them. Germline CDR1 is LGHDT and CDR2 is YNNKEL (reference sequence). This CDR3 is built from 12 residues. The CDR3 protein is CASSRGSQGYTF. The CDR3 nucleotides are TGTGCCAGCTCAAGGGGTTCGCAAGGCTACACCTTC.

The chain recombines TRBV9 with TRBJ2-5; 10 nucleotides line up with TRBD2. Trimming at V came to 0 bases and at J to 2 bases, leaving 7 bases not matched to a gene. Germline CDR1 SGDLS, CDR2 YYNGEE. The CDR3 has 17 amino acids. The chain's CDR3 is CASSVGRTSGLQETQYF. As DNA, the CDR3 is TGTGCCAGCAGCGTAGGGAGGACTAGCGGATTGCAAGAGACCCAGTACTTC.

V usage is TRBV2 and J usage is TRBJ1-3; D might be TRBD1 (5 bases). The CDR3 is 16 residues long. Germline V gives CDR1 SNHLY, CDR2 FYNNEI. V was pared by 4 bases and J by 0 bases, with 13 bases between. CDR3 in DNA: TGTGCCAGCAGTGTCGGGGGGTCATACTCTGGAAACACCATATATTTT. Protein product: CASSVGGSYSGNTIYF. Using reference TRBV2 and TRBJ1-3 for the parts outside the CDR3, the full variable domain is EPEVTQTPSHQVTQMGQEVILRCVPISNHLYFYWYRQILGQKVEFLVSFYNNEISEKSEIFDDQFSVERPDGSNFTLKIRSTKLEDSAMYFCASSVGGSYSGNTIYFGEGSWLTVV.

The chain employs TRBV11-2 and TRBJ1-6; D ambiguous. Trimming removed 3 bases at V and 10 bases at J, with 7 bases between. Germline values: CDR1 SGHAT, CDR2 FQNNGV. The CDR3 totals 12 residues. In DNA, the CDR3 is TGTGCCAGCAGCTTTTCTCCCTCACCCCTCCACTTT. Translating it yields CASSFSPSPLHF.

The rearrangement uses TRBV9 and TRBJ1-1; maybe TRBD1 (6 bases). This CDR3 has 13 amino acids. Germline V gene data show CDR1 as SGDLS and CDR2 as YYNGEE. V lost 0 bases to trimming and J lost 5 bases, with 8 bases between them. CDR3 sequence (DNA): TGTGCCAGCAGCGTAGACGGGACAACTGAAGCTTTCTTT. Translation gives CASSVDGTTEAFF.

This chain links TRBV7-8 with TRBJ2-7, with TRBD2 matching over 7 bases. Germline CDR1 reads SGHVS; CDR2 reads FQNEAQ. The CDR3 is made up of 13 amino acids. V trimming: 3 bases; J trimming: 7 bases; junction bases outside the gene matches: 6. In nucleotides, the CDR3 is TGTGCCAGCAGCTTGGCGGGAGTCAGAGAGCAGTACTTC. Protein product: CASSLAGVREQYF.

This clone was seen at least ten times. The chain is built from TRBV6-2 or TRBV6-3 and TRBJ1-4; no reliable D call. Germline CDR1 MNHEY, CDR2 SVGEGT. The CDR3 runs 14 residues. Trimming took off 4 bases at V and 8 bases at J, with 14 bases between the two ends. The CDR3 protein is CASSFRLGGEKLFF. CDR3 nucleotide sequence: TGTGCCAGCAGTTTCCGCTTGGGAGGAGAAAAACTGTTTTTT.

V usage is TRBV12-3 or TRBV12-4 and J usage is TRBJ1-2, with D tentatively TRBD1 (5 bases). This CDR3 spans 13 amino acids. Trimming removed 5 bases at V and 8 bases at J, with 15 bases between. For the CDR3, the DNA is TGTGCCAGCAGTCAATCGGGGGGAGAGGGCTACACCTTC. Residues: CASSQSGGEGYTF.

CDR3 sequence: CASRRSGTEAFF. CDR3 nucleotide sequence: TGTGCCAGCAGGCGATCGGGCACTGAAGCTTTCTTT. The V call is TRBV28, the J call TRBJ1-1; D uncertain. The germline CDR1 and CDR2 sequences are MDHEN and SYDVKM. The CDR3 loop spans 12 amino acids. The V end was cut by 6 bases, the J end by 4 bases, with 9 bases between.

The J gene is TRBJ1-2, the V gene TRBV5-4, with D tentatively TRBD1 (5 bases). Germline CDR1 reads SGHNT; CDR2 reads YYREEE (reference sequence). The V end was cut by 4 bases, the J end by 6 bases, with 25 bases between. This CDR3 has 17 amino acids. CDR3 amino acids: CASSLLLGAYEEDGYTF. CDR3 sequence (DNA): TGTGCCAGCAGCCTCCTTTTAGGGGCCTATGAGGAAGATGGCTACACCTTC.

The J gene is TRBJ1-2, the V gene TRBV2, with a weak D call TRBD1 (5 bases). This CDR3 region has 14 residues. From germline, CDR1 is SNHLY and CDR2 FYNNEI. Deletions cut 6 bases from V and 1 base from J, with 12 bases between. Here the CDR3 reads CASRLAGINYGYTF. The CDR3 nucleotides read TGTGCCAGCAGGTTGGCAGGGATTAACTATGGCTACACCTTC.

This clone showed up just once. Here the CDR3 reads CASSPYLTSGGAGSTDTQYF. CDR3 DNA: TGTGCCAGCAGCCCGTACCTTACTAGCGGGGGGGCGGGAAGCACAGATACGCAGTATTTT. This chain joins TRBV3-1 (or the pseudogene TRBV3-2) and TRBJ2-3, with 13 positions matching TRBD2. Trimming removed 4 bases from V and 0 bases from J; junction bases left unmatched: 13. The germline V gene encodes CDR1 LGHDT and CDR2 YNNKEL (reference sequence). The CDR3 is made up of 20 amino acids.

The J gene is TRBJ1-1, the V gene TRBV29-1; 7 bases are a match to TRBD1. Germline lookup yields CDR1 SQVTM and CDR2 ANQGSEA. V shed 4 bases, J shed 10 bases, and the junction held 18 bases outside the gene matches. This CDR3 region has 15 residues. The CDR3, as DNA: TGCAGCGTTGCCGTACCTCTCAGACAGGGAGTAATAGCTTTCTTT. It yields the protein CSVAVPLRQGVIAFF.